This T cell receptor beta chain comes out of a study of blood T cell repertoires in COVID-19. The CDR3 spans 11 residues. Germline loops: CDR1 MNHEY, CDR2 SVGAGI. The V end was cut by 8 bases, the J end by 1 base, with 5 bases between. This clone was counted a single time. Methods used by the authors: The assay estimated nucleated cells by amplifying reference gene primers. The assay was immunoSEQ multiplex PCR, and TCRdb's table has in-frame clones only and misses some. The V and J calls and the clone size are those of that table, but D and trimming were determined from the DNA. The table includes 150,000 to 200,000 clones, roughly 82% detected once.

The chain carries TRBV6-5 and TRBJ1-1; no firm D call. This receptor was obtained from a middle-aged woman with COVID-19, enrolled during active disease. The specimen was peripheral blood. In DNA, the CDR3 is TGTGCCAGCGAGGAGAACACTGAAGCTTTCTTT. Translating it yields CASEENTEAFF.